The T cell receptor (beta chain) described here comes from a study of blood T cell repertoires in COVID-19. Study information: Some COVID-19 samples were acute and others convalescent; all came from the United States, Italy and Spain.

Trimming cost V 2 bases and J 0 bases, with 13 bases left between them. This CDR3 contains 16 residues. The germline CDR1 and CDR2 sequences are SGHRS and YFSETQ. Sequencing was performed with immunoSEQ multiplex PCR; in TCRdb, only in-frame clones are kept and a portion is missing. The data hold 200,000 to 250,000 clones, with approximately 81% observed a single time. This receptor was identified in an elderly woman with active or convalescent COVID-19. The sequenced sample was peripheral blood. V is TRBV5-1 and J is TRBJ2-3; weak D call: TRBD2 (6 bases). The CDR3: CASSFLGGVSTDTQYF. The CDR3 coding sequence is TGCGCCAGCAGCTTCCTTGGCGGGGTAAGCACAGATACGCAGTATTTT.